This T cell receptor beta chain was captured in a study of cytomegalovirus exposure and HLA in healthy donors. Researchers ran the PCR with 60 Vbeta and 13 Jbeta primers. Sequenced by immunoSEQ multiplex PCR; TCRdb stores in-frame clones only, minus some. The sample includes under 200,000 clones, roughly 85% seen only once; the top ten take about 2.3%. From germline, CDR1 is MGHRA and CDR2 YSYEKL. V was pared by 2 bases and J by 10 bases, with 9 bases between. CDR3 size: 12 residues. Study observations and caveats: One variant, a missense change in DCLRE1C, was linked in a later analysis to TCR beta V- and J-gene trimming. Both high specificity and high sensitivity reportedly marked the classifier's diagnosis of cytomegalovirus status. A later analysis found that most CMV-associated TCR beta chains appeared HLA-restricted. A likely sequencing artifact accounted for one observed cluster of highly shared sequence variants.

Regarding this clone: Its target is unknown.

This receptor was identified in a woman aged 45-59 years in good health and CMV-seronegative. Input material: PBMCs. The chain carries TRBV4-1 and TRBJ2-1; TRBD2 might be the D (5 bases). CDR3 loop: CASSQIGLEQFF. The CDR3 DNA sequence: TGCGCCAGCAGCCAAATAGGACTCGAGCAGTTCTTC.